The source of this T cell receptor beta chain is a study of pediatric ulcerative colitis. The assay was immunoSEQ multiplex PCR, and TCRdb's table has in-frame clones only and misses some. In the table there are approximately 17,000 clones, nearly 80% of which are singletons. Germline V gene sequence: CDR1 MDHEN, CDR2 SYDVKM. The CDR3 has 17 residues. V dropped 4 bases and J dropped 8; count of bases not matched to a gene: 10. A remark on this clone: Its target is not known.

One to two pinch biopsies were taken from the rectum during colonoscopy. Regarding the study as a whole: Blood-derived T cells may be present in rectal pinch biopsies.

The sequence derives from a boy aged 5 to 17 who was a control in a study of pediatric ulcerative colitis. The sample consisted of gut tissue. The J gene is TRBJ2-1, the V gene TRBV28, with 14 nucleotides matching TRBD2. CDR3 sequence (DNA): TGTGCCAGCAGTTCCTTCAGGACTAGCGGGAGGAGTGATGAGCAGTTCTTC. Encoded protein: CASSSFRTSGRSDEQFF.